This T cell receptor beta chain comes out of a study of shared clonotypes between healthy human individuals. This clone was counted ten times or more. With V trimmed by 4 bases and J by 7 bases, 7 bases remained unmatched. Germline CDR1 reads MNHEY; CDR2 reads SVGAGI. CDR3 length equals 15 residues. Here immunoSEQ multiplex PCR was the method, and the copy in TCRdb shows in-frame clones only, minus some. This repertoire shows about half a million clones, 75% to 80% found once; its top ten account for about 12%. Genomic DNA came from approximately 92 million PBMCs in unsorted samples. The specimen sequenced was PBMCs. The clonotype originates from a middle-aged woman in good health. Some clones in this sample may be carry-over from other donors' samples. V is TRBV6-5 and J is TRBJ2-3; 11 bases are shared with TRBD2. CDR3: CASSFSGRGRYTQYF. The CDR3 bases are TGTGCCAGCAGTTTTAGCGGGAGGGGCAGATATACGCAGTATTTT.